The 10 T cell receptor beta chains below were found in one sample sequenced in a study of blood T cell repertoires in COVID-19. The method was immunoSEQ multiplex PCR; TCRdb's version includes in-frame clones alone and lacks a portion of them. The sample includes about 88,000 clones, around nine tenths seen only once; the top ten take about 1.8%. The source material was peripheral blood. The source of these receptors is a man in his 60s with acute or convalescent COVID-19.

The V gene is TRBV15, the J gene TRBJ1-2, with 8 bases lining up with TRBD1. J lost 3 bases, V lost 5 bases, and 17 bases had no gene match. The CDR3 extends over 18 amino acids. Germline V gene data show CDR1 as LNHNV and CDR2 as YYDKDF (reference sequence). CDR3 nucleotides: TGTGCCACCAGCGGGGACCGGGACAGGATCTATAACTACTATGGCTACACCTTC. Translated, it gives CATSGDRDRIYNYYGYTF.

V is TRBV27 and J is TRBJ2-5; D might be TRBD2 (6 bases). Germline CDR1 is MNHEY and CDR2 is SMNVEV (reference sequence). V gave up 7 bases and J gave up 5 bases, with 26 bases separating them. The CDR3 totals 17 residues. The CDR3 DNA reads TGTGCCAGCAAAAAAAACGGCGGGGCAGTAGCCTGGGAGACCCAGTACTTC. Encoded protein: CASKKNGGAVAWETQYF.

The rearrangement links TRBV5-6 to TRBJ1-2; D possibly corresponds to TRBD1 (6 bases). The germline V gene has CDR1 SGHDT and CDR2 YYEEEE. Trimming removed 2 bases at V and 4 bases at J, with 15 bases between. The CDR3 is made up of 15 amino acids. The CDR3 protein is CASSFGGAAGYGYTF. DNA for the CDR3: TGTGCCAGCAGCTTTGGGGGGGCCGCGGGCTATGGCTACACCTTC.

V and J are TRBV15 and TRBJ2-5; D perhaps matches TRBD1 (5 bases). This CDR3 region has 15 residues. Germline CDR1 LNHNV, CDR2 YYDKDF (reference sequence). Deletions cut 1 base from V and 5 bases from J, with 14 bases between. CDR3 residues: CATSRGGSDLETQYF. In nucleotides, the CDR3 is TGTGCCACCAGCAGAGGGGGCTCGGACCTGGAGACCCAGTACTTC. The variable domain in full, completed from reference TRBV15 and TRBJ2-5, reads DAMVIQNPRYQVTQFGKPVTLSCSQTLNHNVMYWYQQKSSQAPKLLFHYYDKDFNNEADTPDNFQSRRPNTSFCFLDIRSPGLGDTAMYLCATSRGGSDLETQYFGPGTRLLVL.

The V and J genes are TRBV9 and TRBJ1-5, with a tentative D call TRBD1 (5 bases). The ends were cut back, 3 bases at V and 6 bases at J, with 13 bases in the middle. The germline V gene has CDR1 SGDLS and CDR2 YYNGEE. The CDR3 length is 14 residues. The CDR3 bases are TGTGCCAGCAGCGATGGCGGGACGGGTCAGCCCCAGCATTTT. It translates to CASSDGGTGQPQHF.

As DNA, the CDR3 is TGTGCCAGCAGCCCTAGCTCTGGAAACACCATATATTTT. Amino acid sequence: CASSPSSGNTIYF. The chain links TRBV14 to TRBJ1-3; D call uncertain. Germline CDR1 SGHDN, CDR2 FVKESK. The germline V and J ends were trimmed by 4 bases and 0 bases, with 4 bases remaining between them. CDR3 length: 13 residues.

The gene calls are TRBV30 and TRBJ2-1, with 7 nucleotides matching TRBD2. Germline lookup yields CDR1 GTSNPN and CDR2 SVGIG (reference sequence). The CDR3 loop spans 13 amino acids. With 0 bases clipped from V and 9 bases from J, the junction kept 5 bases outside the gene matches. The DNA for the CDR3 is TGTGCCTGGAGTGTACACGGGGGGAGTGAGCAGTTCTTC. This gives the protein CAWSVHGGSEQFF.

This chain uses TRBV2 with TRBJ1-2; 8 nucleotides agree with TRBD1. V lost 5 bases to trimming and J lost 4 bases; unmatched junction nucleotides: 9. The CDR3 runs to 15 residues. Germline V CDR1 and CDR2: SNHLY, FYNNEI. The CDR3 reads CASSIQGQGSYGYTF. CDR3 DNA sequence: TGTGCCAGCAGTATCCAAGGACAGGGTAGCTATGGCTACACCTTC.

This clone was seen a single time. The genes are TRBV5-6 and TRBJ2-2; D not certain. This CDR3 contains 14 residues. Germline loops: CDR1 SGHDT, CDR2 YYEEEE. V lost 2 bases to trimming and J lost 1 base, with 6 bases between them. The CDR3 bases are TGTGCCAGCAGCTTCTTAGAGAACACCGGGGAGCTGTTTTTT. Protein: CASSFLENTGELFF.

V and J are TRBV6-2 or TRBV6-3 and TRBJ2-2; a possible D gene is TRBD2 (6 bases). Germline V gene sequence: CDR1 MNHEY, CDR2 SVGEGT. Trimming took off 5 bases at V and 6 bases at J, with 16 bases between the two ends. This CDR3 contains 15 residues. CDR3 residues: CASSHPLGGPGELFF. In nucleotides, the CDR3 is TGTGCCAGCAGTCACCCCTTGGGGGGACCCGGGGAGCTGTTTTTT.